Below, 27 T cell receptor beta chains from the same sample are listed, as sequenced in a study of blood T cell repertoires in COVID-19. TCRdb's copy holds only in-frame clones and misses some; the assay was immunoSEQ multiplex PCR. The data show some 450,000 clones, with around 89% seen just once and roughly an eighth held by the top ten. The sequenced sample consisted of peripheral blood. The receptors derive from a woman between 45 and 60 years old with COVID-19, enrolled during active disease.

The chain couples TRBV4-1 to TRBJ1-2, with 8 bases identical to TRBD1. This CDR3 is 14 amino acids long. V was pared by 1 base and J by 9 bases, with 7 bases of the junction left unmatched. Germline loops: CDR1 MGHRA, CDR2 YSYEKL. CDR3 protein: CASSQVNGQGRYTF. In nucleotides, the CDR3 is TGCGCCAGCAGCCAAGTAAACGGACAGGGCCGCTACACCTTC.

The CDR3 DNA reads as TGTGCCAGCAGCTTATCCCGGGGAGGGGTCGAGCAGTACTTC. Protein sequence: CASSLSRGGVEQYF. The J gene is TRBJ2-7, the V gene TRBV7-8; 7 bases map to TRBD2. Germline values: CDR1 SGHVS, CDR2 FQNEAQ. The CDR3 spans 14 residues. J lost 6 bases, V lost 2 bases, and 7 bases had no gene match. The complete variable domain, with remaining parts taken from reference TRBV7-8 and TRBJ2-7, reads GAGVSQSPRYKVAKRGQDVALRCDPISGHVSLFWYQQALGQGPEFLTYFQNEAQLDKSGLPSDRFFAERPEGSVSTLKIQRTQQEDSAVYLCASSLSRGGVEQYFGPGTRLTVT.

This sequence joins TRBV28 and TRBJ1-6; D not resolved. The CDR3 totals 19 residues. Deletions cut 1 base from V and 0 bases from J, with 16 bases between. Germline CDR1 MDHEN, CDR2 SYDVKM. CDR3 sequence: CASSLYGWEGTSYNSPLHF. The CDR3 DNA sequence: TGTGCCAGCAGTTTATATGGGTGGGAGGGCACCTCCTATAATTCACCCCTCCACTTT.

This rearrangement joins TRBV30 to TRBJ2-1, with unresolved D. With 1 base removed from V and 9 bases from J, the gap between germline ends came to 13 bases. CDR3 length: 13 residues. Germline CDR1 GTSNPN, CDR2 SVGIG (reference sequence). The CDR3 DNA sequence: TGTGCCTGGAGTGCCCTTCGTACCGGTGAGCAGTTCTTC. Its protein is CAWSALRTGEQFF.

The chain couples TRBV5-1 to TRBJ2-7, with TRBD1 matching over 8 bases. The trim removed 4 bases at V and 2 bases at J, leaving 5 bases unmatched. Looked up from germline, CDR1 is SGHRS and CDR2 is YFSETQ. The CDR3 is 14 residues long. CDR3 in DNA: TGCGCCAGCAGCCCCGCGACAGGGGCCTACGAGCAGTACTTC. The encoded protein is CASSPATGAYEQYF.

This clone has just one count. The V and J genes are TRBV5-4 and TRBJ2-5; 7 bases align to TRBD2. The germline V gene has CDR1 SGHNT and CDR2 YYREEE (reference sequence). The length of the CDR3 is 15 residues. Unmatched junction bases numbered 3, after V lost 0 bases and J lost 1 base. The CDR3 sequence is CASSLGAGIQETQYF. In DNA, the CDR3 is TGTGCCAGCAGCTTGGGAGCGGGGATCCAAGAGACCCAGTACTTC.

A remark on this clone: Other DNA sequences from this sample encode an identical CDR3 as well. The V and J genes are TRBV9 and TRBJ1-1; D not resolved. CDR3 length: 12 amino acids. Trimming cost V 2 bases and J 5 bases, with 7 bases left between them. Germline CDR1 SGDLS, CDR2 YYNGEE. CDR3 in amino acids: CASSVGGTEAFF. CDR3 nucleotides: TGTGCCAGCAGCGTTGGAGGGACTGAAGCTTTCTTT.

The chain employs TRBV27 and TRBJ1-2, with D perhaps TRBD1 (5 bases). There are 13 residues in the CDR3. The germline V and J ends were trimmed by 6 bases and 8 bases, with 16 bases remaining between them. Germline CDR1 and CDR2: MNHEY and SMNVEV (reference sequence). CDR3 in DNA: TGTGCCAGCAGCCCCAGGGCTAGAGGCGGCTACACCTTC. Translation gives CASSPRARGGYTF.

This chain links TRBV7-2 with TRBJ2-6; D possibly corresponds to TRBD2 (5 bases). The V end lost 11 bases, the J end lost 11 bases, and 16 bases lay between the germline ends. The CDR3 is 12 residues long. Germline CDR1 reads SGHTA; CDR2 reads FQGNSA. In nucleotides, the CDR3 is TGTGCCTGGGCCCACACGGACTACGTCCTGACTTTC. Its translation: CAWAHTDYVLTF.

The CDR3 DNA reads as TGCGCCAGCAGGACTAGCGGGGGGCAGTATTTT. This translates into CASRTSGGQYF. V and J are TRBV5-1 and TRBJ2-3, with 12 nucleotides matching TRBD2. This CDR3 is 11 amino acids long. CDR1 and CDR2 from the germline V gene are SGHRS and YFSETQ. J was trimmed by 11 bases and V by 5 bases; bases with no gene match: 0.

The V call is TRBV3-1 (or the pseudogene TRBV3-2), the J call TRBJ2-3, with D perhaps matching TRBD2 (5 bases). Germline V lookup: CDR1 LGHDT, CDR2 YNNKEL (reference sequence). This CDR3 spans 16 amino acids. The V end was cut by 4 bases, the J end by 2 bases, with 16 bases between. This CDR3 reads CASSPPRRGTTDTQYF. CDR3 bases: TGTGCCAGCAGCCCCCCACGACGGGGAACCACAGATACGCAGTATTTT.

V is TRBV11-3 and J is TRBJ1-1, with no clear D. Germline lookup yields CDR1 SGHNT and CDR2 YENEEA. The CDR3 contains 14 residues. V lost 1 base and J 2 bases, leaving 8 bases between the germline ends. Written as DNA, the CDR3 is TGTGCCAGCAGCTTAGGGGAGACTAACACTGAAGCTTTCTTT. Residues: CASSLGETNTEAFF.

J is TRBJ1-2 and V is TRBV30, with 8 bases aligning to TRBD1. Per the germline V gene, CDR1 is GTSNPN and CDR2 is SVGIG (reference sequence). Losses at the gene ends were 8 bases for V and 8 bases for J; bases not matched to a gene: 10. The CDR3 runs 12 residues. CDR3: CAGSGGLGGYTF. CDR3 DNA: TGTGCCGGCTCAGGGGGCTTGGGCGGCTACACCTTC.

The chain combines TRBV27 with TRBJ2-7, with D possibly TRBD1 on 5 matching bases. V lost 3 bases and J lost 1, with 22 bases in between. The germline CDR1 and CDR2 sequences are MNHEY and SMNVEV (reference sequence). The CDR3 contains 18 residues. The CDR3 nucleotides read TGTGCCAGCAGTTTGGGGCCGAGGAATGGGAAGGGGTCCTACGAGCAGTACTTC. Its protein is CASSLGPRNGKGSYEQYF.

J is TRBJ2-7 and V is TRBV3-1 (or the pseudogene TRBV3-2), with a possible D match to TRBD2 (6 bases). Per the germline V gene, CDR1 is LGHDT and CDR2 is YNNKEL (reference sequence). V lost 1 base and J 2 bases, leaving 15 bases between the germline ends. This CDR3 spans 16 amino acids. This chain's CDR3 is CASSQASGGPPYEQYF. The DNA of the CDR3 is TGTGCCAGCAGCCAAGCGAGTGGAGGGCCCCCCTACGAGCAGTACTTC.

CDR3 sequence: CASKLSHLWDTQYF. The CDR3 coding sequence is TGTGCCAGTAAGTTGTCCCACTTATGGGATACGCAGTATTTT. This chain uses TRBV19 with TRBJ2-3; D gene ambiguous. The V gene's germline CDR1 is LNHDA and CDR2 SQIVND (reference sequence). V was cut by 7 bases and J by 6 bases, with 17 bases left in between. This CDR3 has 14 amino acids.

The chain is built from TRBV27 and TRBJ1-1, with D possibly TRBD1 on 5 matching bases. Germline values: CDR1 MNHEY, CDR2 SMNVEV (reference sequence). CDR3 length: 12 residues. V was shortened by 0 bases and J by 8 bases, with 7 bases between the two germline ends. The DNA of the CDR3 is TGTGCCAGCAGTTTATCGCAGGGCGAAGCTTTCTTT. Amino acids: CASSLSQGEAFF.

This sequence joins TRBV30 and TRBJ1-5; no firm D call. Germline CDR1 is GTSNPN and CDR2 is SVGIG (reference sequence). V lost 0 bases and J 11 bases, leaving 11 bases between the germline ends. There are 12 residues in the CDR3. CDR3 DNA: TGTGCCTGGAGTGTACACGGGGAGGCCCAGCATTTT. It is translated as CAWSVHGEAQHF. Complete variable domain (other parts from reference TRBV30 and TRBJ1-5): SQTIHQWPATLVQPVGSPLSLECTVEGTSNPNLYWYRQAAGRGLQLLFYSVGIGQISSEVPQNLSASRPQDRQFILSSKKLLLSDSGFYLCAWSVHGEAQHFGDGTRLSIL.

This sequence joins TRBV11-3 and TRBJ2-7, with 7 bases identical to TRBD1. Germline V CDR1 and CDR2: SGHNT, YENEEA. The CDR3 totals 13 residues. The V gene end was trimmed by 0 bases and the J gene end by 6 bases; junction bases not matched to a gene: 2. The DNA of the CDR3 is TGTGCCAGCAGCTTAGAAGGGGGCGGCGAGCAGTACTTC. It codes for CASSLEGGGEQYF.

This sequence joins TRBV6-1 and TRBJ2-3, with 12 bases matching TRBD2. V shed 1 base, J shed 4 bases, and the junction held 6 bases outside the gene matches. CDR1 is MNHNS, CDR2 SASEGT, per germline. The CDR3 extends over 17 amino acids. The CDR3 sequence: CASSEVPSGGGADTQYF. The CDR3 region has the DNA TGTGCCAGCAGTGAAGTACCTAGCGGGGGGGGAGCAGATACGCAGTATTTT.

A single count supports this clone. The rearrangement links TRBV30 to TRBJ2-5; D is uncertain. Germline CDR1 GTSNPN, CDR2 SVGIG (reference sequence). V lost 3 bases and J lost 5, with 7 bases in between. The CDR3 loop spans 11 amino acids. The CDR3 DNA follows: TGTGCCTGGAGGGCAACGGAGACCCAGTACTTC. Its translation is CAWRATETQYF.

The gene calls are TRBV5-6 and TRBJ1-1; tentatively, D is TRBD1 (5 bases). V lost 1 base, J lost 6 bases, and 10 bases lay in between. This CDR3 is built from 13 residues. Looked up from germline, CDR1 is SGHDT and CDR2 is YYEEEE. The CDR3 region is CASSLLVGAEAFF. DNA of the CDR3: TGTGCCAGCAGCTTGTTAGTAGGGGCTGAAGCTTTCTTT.

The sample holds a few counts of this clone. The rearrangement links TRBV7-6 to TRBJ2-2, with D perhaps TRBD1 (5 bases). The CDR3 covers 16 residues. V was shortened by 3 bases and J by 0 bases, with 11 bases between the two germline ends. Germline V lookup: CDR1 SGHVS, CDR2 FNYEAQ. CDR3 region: CASSFDRSPNTGELFF. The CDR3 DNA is TGTGCCAGCAGCTTCGACAGAAGTCCGAACACCGGGGAGCTGTTTTTT.

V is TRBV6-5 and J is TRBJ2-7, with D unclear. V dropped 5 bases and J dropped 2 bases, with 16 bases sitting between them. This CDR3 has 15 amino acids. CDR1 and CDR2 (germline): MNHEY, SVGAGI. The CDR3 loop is CASSTIGPGPYEQYF. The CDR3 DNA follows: TGTGCCAGCAGTACAATAGGTCCAGGTCCCTACGAGCAGTACTTC.

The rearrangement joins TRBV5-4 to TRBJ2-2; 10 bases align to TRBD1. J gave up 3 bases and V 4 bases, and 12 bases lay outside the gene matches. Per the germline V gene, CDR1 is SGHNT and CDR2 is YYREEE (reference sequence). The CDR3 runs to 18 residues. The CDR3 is CASSEDRGNPSYTGELFF. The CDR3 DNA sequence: TGTGCCAGCAGCGAGGACAGGGGGAATCCTTCTTACACCGGGGAGCTGTTTTTT.

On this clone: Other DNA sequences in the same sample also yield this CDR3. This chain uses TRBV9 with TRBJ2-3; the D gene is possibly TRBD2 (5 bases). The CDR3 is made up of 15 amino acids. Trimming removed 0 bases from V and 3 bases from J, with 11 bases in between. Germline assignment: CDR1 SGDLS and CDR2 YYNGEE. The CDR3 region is CASSVALAGTDTQYF. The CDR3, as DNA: TGTGCCAGCAGCGTAGCCCTAGCAGGAACAGATACGCAGTATTTT.

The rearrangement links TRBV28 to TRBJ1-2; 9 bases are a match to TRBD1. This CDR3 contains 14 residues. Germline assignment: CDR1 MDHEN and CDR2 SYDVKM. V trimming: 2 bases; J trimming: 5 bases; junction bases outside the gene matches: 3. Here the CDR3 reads CASSLGTGRYGYTF. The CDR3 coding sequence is TGTGCCAGCAGTTTAGGGACAGGGCGGTATGGCTACACCTTC.